The 13 T cell receptor beta chains reported below all come from one sample, sequenced in a study of CXCR3-negative and CXCR3-positive naive CD8 T cells. Libraries of TRB cDNA were made by 5' RACE and carried UMIs. TCRdb re-analyzed the 5' RACE reads; it lists each CDR3 protein once, without DNA. This repertoire includes 65,000 to 75,000 distinct CDR3 sequences. The sample taken for sequencing was naive CXCR3- CD8+ T cells from blood. This sample's subset: CD45RO-CCR7+CD27+CD95- naive CD8+ T cells lacking CXCR3 (TNR3-). The source of these receptors is a human donor in good health. Some clones in this sample may be carry-over from other donors' samples.

This chain joins TRBV6-1 and TRBJ2-7; the D call from TCRdb, TRBD2, cannot be confirmed without DNA. Per the germline V gene, CDR1 is MNHNS and CDR2 is SASEGT. The CDR3 has 16 amino acids. The CDR3 sequence is CASSLWTGGPAYEQYF.

The V and J genes are TRBV27 and TRBJ2-3; TCRdb's assignment of TRBD1 cannot be checked, as there is no DNA. Germline V gene lookup returns CDR1 MNHEY and CDR2 SMNVEV (reference sequence). The CDR3 is made up of 19 amino acids. The CDR3 loop reads CASSPPRAPGRGVTDTQYF.

V and J are TRBV20-1 and TRBJ2-7. The CDR3 covers 15 residues. Germline CDR1 reads DFQATT; CDR2 reads SNEGSKA (reference sequence). This CDR3 is CSARVLKTGPYEQYF.

This CDR3 reads CASSLATSLYNEQFF. The chain couples TRBV7-9 to TRBJ2-1; TCRdb gives TRBD1 as the D gene, but with no DNA this cannot be confirmed. Germline V gene data show CDR1 as SEHNR and CDR2 as FQNEAQ (reference sequence). The CDR3 contains 15 residues.

The chain carries TRBV20-1 and TRBJ2-1; the D call from TCRdb, TRBD2, cannot be confirmed without DNA. Germline values: CDR1 DFQATT, CDR2 SNEGSKA (reference sequence). The CDR3 contains 14 residues. This CDR3 reads CSAKLAGDANEQFF.

This sequence joins TRBV12-3 or TRBV12-4 and TRBJ1-2; as DNA is missing, the TRBD1 call by TCRdb cannot be tested. This CDR3 is 13 amino acids long. The CDR3 is CASSRDNERGYTF.

The chain couples TRBV10-2 to TRBJ2-1. The CDR3 contains 15 residues. Germline lookup yields CDR1 WSHSY and CDR2 SAAADI. CDR3 in amino acids: CASSELMFSYNEQFF.

This chain connects TRBV9 to TRBJ1-4. Germline V CDR1 and CDR2: SGDLS, YYNGEE. The CDR3 totals 15 residues. CDR3 residues: CASSVGGGSTEKLFF.

This sequence joins TRBV2 and TRBJ2-2; TCRdb outputs TRBD1, but without DNA this stays unchecked. Per germline, CDR1 SNHLY and CDR2 FYNNEI. The CDR3 runs 15 residues. The CDR3 region is CASSVVGMSTGELFF.

The CDR3 here is CASSIRGQENEQYF. This chain connects TRBV28 to TRBJ2-7; the TRBD1 assignment by TCRdb is unverifiable without DNA. CDR3 length equals 14 residues. Per the germline V gene, CDR1 is MDHEN and CDR2 is SYDVKM.

The J gene is TRBJ2-1, the V gene TRBV5-6; absent DNA, TCRdb's TRBD1 call cannot be checked. The CDR3 runs to 14 residues. Germline V gene lookup returns CDR1 SGHDT and CDR2 YYEEEE. CDR3: CASSPGSLNNEQFF.

J is TRBJ2-7 and V is TRBV6-6; TCRdb calls TRBD1, which cannot be checked without DNA. CDR1 and CDR2 (germline): MNHNY, SVGAGI (reference sequence). CDR3 size: 17 residues. CDR3 residues: CASSYSPTASQTYEQYF.

The chain combines TRBV6-2 or TRBV6-3 with TRBJ1-4. The CDR3 consists of 13 residues. Germline V gene data show CDR1 as MNHEY and CDR2 as SVGEGT. The CDR3 loop reads CASAFRDSEKLFF.